Listed below are T cell receptor beta chains from one sample, sequenced in a study of shared clonotypes between healthy human individuals. The protocol was immunoSEQ multiplex PCR, while the TCRdb copy is restricted to in-frame clones and leaves out a portion. The sample shows some 2,100,000 clones, approximately 94% of them seen only once. The sequencing input was naive CD4+ T cells sorted from blood. The receptors originated from a man between 18 and 35 years old in good health. Each CDR3 is given with its conserved first and last residue. Fields, in order: D gene, clone size, CDR3 length, J gene, V gene, CDR3 protein, CDR3 DNA. A D gene is named only where the DNA matches it firmly. Some rows mark clone size as missing; the rest say once, few, many or name a class of expanded clone.

NA | NA | 15 | TRBJ1-2 | TRBV5-4 | CASSPEAGFNYGYTF | TGTGCCAGCAGCCCGGAGGCGGGTTTTAACTATGGCTACACCTTC
NA | NA | 12 | TRBJ1-4 | TRBV30 | CAWSVNNEKLFF | TGTGCCTGGAGTGTAAACAATGAAAAACTGTTTTTT
NA | NA | 12 | TRBJ2-5 | TRBV2 | CATCPGTETQYF | TGTGCCACCTGCCCTGGGACCGAGACCCAGTACTTC
TRBD1 | few | 14 | TRBJ1-5 | TRBV30 | CAWSVQGVDQPQHF | TGTGCCTGGAGTGTACAGGGGGTGGATCAGCCCCAGCATTTT
NA | NA | 14 | TRBJ2-7 | TRBV5-4 | CVSQPLQGSHEQYF | TGTGTCAGCCAGCCGCTACAGGGATCCCACGAGCAGTACTTC
NA | NA | 15 | TRBJ2-1 | TRBV9 | CASSPLGGPGNEQFF | TGTGCCAGCAGCCCTTTGGGAGGTCCGGGGAATGAGCAGTTCTTC
NA | NA | 16 | TRBJ2-3 | TRBV5-1 | CASSPGGGKSTDTQYF | TGCGCCAGCAGCCCTGGTGGTGGGAAAAGCACAGATACGCAGTATTTT
NA | NA | 13 | TRBJ2-7 | TRBV6-1 | CASSVRADYEQYF | TGTGCCAGCAGTGTAAGAGCGGACTACGAGCAGTACTTC
TRBD2 | NA | 14 | TRBJ2-5 | TRBV2 | CASSLTSGLETQYF | TGTGCCAGCAGTCTGACTAGCGGGTTGGAGACCCAGTACTTC
NA | NA | 15 | TRBJ1-6 | TRBV10-3 | CAISEGGPYNSPLHF | TGTGCCATCAGTGAAGGGGGACCCTATAATTCACCCCTCCACTTT
TRBD2 | once | 15 | TRBJ2-5 | TRBV27 | CASSFRLAVQETQYF | TGTGCCAGCAGTTTTCGACTAGCCGTCCAAGAGACCCAGTACTTC
NA | NA | 15 | TRBJ1-5 | TRBV11-2 | CASSLISGRGQPQHF | TGTGCCAGCAGCTTAATATCAGGGCGGGGTCAGCCCCAGCATTTT
TRBD1 | once | 15 | TRBJ1-4 | TRBV6-1 | CASSPQGAGGEKLFF | TGTGCCAGCAGCCCACAGGGGGCAGGGGGAGAAAAACTGTTTTTT
TRBD1 | once | 15 | TRBJ1-1 | TRBV5-1 | CASSPKTGGWTEAFF | TGCGCCAGCAGCCCGAAGACAGGGGGATGGACTGAAGCTTTCTTT
NA | NA | 16 | TRBJ2-2 | TRBV15 | CATSRDPGEHTGELFF | TGTGCCACCAGCAGAGATCCCGGGGAACACACCGGGGAGCTGTTTTTT
TRBD1 | NA | 14 | TRBJ1-1 | TRBV19 | CASSVMTGATEAFF | TGTGCCAGTAGTGTAATGACAGGGGCCACTGAAGCTTTCTTT
TRBD2 | NA | 14 | TRBJ2-2 | TRBV10-2 | CASNSLAETGELFF | TGCGCCAGCAACTCGCTAGCGGAAACCGGGGAGCTGTTTTTT
TRBD1 | NA | 16 | TRBJ1-2 | TRBV6-5 | CASSYSSGTGGKGYTF | TGTGCCAGCAGTTACTCGAGTGGGACAGGGGGGAAGGGCTACACCTTC
TRBD2 | NA | 16 | TRBJ2-3 | TRBV6-5 | CASSYSASGRPDTQYF | TGTGCCAGCAGTTACTCGGCTAGCGGGAGGCCAGATACGCAGTATTTT
NA | NA | 17 | TRBJ1-6 | TRBV5-1 | CASSFGNSGSYNSPLHF | TGCGCCAGCAGCTTTGGTAACTCCGGGAGCTATAATTCACCCCTCCACTTT
NA | NA | 15 | TRBJ2-7 | TRBV30 | CAWGRGTPDSYEQYF | TGTGCCTGGGGTAGGGGGACACCCGACTCCTACGAGCAGTACTTC
NA | NA | 13 | TRBJ2-5 | TRBV28 | CASRRTQKETQYF | TGTGCCAGCAGGCGGACACAAAAAGAGACCCAGTACTTC
NA | NA | 15 | TRBJ2-5 | TRBV18 | CASSPRRVLQETQYF | TGTGCCAGCTCACCTCGCAGGGTCCTTCAAGAGACCCAGTACTTC
TRBD2 | NA | 18 | TRBJ2-3 | TRBV4-1 | CASSQEAILAGSTDTQYF | TGCGCCAGCAGCCAAGAAGCTATACTAGCGGGAAGCACAGATACGCAGTATTTT
NA | NA | 15 | TRBJ1-6 | TRBV7-6 | CASSVTARDNSPLHF | TGTGCCAGCAGCGTAACGGCGAGAGATAATTCACCCCTCCACTTT
NA | NA | 12 | TRBJ2-5 | TRBV2 | CASGGEQETQYF | TGTGCCAGCGGTGGCGAACAAGAGACCCAGTACTTC
TRBD1 | NA | 14 | TRBJ2-5 | TRBV7-6 | CASSTGALQETQYF | TGTGCCAGCAGTACAGGGGCCCTCCAAGAGACCCAGTACTTC
NA | few | 15 | TRBJ1-1 | TRBV6-5 | CASSKTGFMNTEAFF | TGTGCCAGCAGTAAGACAGGATTCATGAACACTGAAGCTTTCTTT
NA | NA | 17 | TRBJ2-1 | TRBV12-5 | CASGFSIAELGYNEQFF | TGTGCTAGTGGTTTCTCCATAGCGGAACTCGGCTACAATGAGCAGTTCTTC
TRBD1 | NA | 16 | TRBJ1-4 | TRBV7-9 | CASSYRQGTANEKLFF | TGTGCCAGCAGCTACAGACAGGGGACAGCTAATGAAAAACTGTTTTTT
NA | NA | 13 | TRBJ2-1 | TRBV6-5 | CASSRAYNNEQFF | TGTGCCAGTTCCAGGGCTTATAACAATGAGCAGTTCTTC
NA | NA | 15 | TRBJ1-2 | TRBV10-3 | CAISEIRTPNYGYTF | TGTGCCATCAGTGAGATCAGAACGCCTAACTATGGCTACACCTTC
TRBD1 | NA | 14 | TRBJ2-3 | TRBV5-1 | CASTPGQGTDTQYF | TGCGCCAGCACTCCGGGACAGGGAACAGATACGCAGTATTTT
NA | NA | 16 | TRBJ2-7 | TRBV5-1 | CASRSGYSSGSYEQYF | TGCGCCAGCAGATCCGGTTATAGTTCCGGCAGCTACGAGCAGTACTTC
TRBD2 | NA | 15 | TRBJ2-5 | TRBV11-2 | CASSLEAGGQETQYF | TGTGCCAGCAGCTTGGAAGCGGGGGGCCAAGAGACCCAGTACTTC
NA | NA | 13 | TRBJ1-4 | TRBV19 | CAGRGVGVEKLFF | TGTGCCGGGCGAGGAGTTGGGGTTGAAAAACTGTTTTTT
NA | NA | 14 | TRBJ1-4 | TRBV7-9 | CASSPPAGNEKLFF | TGTGCCAGCAGCCCCCCTGCAGGTAATGAAAAACTGTTTTTT
TRBD1 | NA | 17 | TRBJ1-6 | TRBV27 | CASRPGTGYVSNSPLHF | TGTGCCAGCAGGCCCGGGACAGGGTACGTCTCTAATTCACCCCTCCACTTT
NA | NA | 13 | TRBJ1-2 | TRBV2 | CASSREGNYGYTF | TGTGCCAGCTCGCGGGAGGGAAACTATGGCTACACCTTC
NA | once | 13 | TRBJ2-2 | TRBV2 | CASSGDFTGELFF | TGTGCCAGCAGTGGAGATTTCACCGGGGAGCTGTTTTTT
NA | NA | 14 | TRBJ2-7 | TRBV6-5 | CASSPPGGPYEQYF | TGTGCCAGCAGTCCCCCCGGGGGCCCCTACGAGCAGTACTTC
TRBD2 | NA | 15 | TRBJ2-5 | TRBV4-1 | CASSQLWSGGETQYF | TGCGCCAGCAGCCAGCTATGGTCGGGGGGGGAGACCCAGTACTTC
NA | NA | 12 | TRBJ2-7 | TRBV2 | CASHDDGYEQYF | TGTGCCAGCCACGACGACGGGTACGAGCAGTACTTC
TRBD1 | NA | 15 | TRBJ1-2 | TRBV9 | CASSVVGTGANGYTF | TGTGCCAGCAGCGTAGTAGGGACAGGGGCGAATGGCTACACCTTC
NA | NA | 16 | TRBJ1-5 | TRBV10-3 | CAISSTQTGLDQPQHF | TGTGCCATCAGCAGCACCCAGACAGGCCTAGATCAGCCCCAGCATTTT
NA | NA | 14 | TRBJ1-5 | TRBV10-2 | CASSEVGVWQPQHF | TGCGCCAGCAGTGAGGTTGGGGTCTGGCAGCCCCAGCATTTT
NA | few | 12 | TRBJ1-1 | TRBV7-9 | CASSLAVPEAFF | TGTGCCAGCAGCTTAGCGGTGCCGGAAGCTTTCTTT
TRBD1 | NA | 14 | TRBJ2-7 | TRBV27 | CASRPLDRAPEQYF | TGTGCCAGCAGGCCCTTGGACAGGGCCCCCGAGCAGTACTTC
NA | NA | 14 | TRBJ2-7 | TRBV6-5 | CASSSRSTTYEQYF | TGTGCCAGCAGTTCAAGATCTACCACCTACGAGCAGTACTTC
NA | NA | 12 | TRBJ1-6 | TRBV6-1 | CASGQGNSPLHF | TGTGCCAGCGGGCAGGGTAATTCACCCCTCCACTTT
NA | NA | 13 | TRBJ2-1 | TRBV7-2 | CASSLGTYNEQFF | TGTGCCAGCAGCTTAGGGACCTACAATGAGCAGTTCTTC
TRBD1 | NA | 13 | TRBJ2-7 | TRBV19 | CASSIDAGGEQYF | TGTGCCAGTAGTATCGACGCAGGGGGCGAGCAGTACTTC
NA | NA | 12 | TRBJ2-3 | TRBV29-1 | CSVEPGTDTQYF | TGCAGCGTTGAGCCGGGCACAGATACGCAGTATTTT
NA | NA | 14 | TRBJ1-2 | TRBV7-8 | CASSFPGRLTGYTF | TGTGCCAGCAGCTTCCCGGGACGCTTAACAGGCTACACCTTC
NA | few | 13 | TRBJ1-2 | TRBV5-6 | CASSLRGLGGYTF | TGTGCCAGCAGCTTGAGAGGGCTGGGTGGCTACACCTTC